These 21 T cell receptor beta chains came from one sample sequenced in a study of graft-versus-host responses after intestinal transplantation (dated by TCRdb to about 2021). For these TCRs, the target antigens are not known. This sample's time point label indicates: cells obtained before transplantation from donor or recipient. Library generation was performed with the immunoSEQ multiplex PCR assay. TCRdb took this table from immuneACCESS and kept in-frame rearrangements with V and J called. Such tables lack part of the clones; where checked against another copy, unresolved V genes explain under half of the gap, and the rest is unexplained. The sample profile shows over 65,000 clones; approximately 89% of them were found once. The ten largest clones capture 7.6% of the sample. The sample here was unstimulated CD8+ T cells sorted from spleen or lymph node cells, taken before transplant. All receptors derive from a human donor who was the organ donor for an intestinal transplant.

This chain links TRBV7-6 with TRBJ1-4; D unclear. The germline gives CDR1 SGHVS, CDR2 FNYEAQ. The ends were cut back, 5 bases at V and 8 bases at J, with 15 bases in the middle. The CDR3 length is 14 residues. The DNA for the CDR3 is TGTGCCAGCAGCCTAGAGGGTGTCGGAGAAAAACTGTTTTTT. Translated, it gives CASSLEGVGEKLFF.

V gene TRBV7-8 combines with J gene TRBJ1-3, with 10 bases aligning to TRBD1. Trimming cost V 1 base and J 2 bases; bases outside gene matches: 2. The CDR3 has 16 residues. Germline V gives CDR1 SGHVS, CDR2 FQNEAQ. CDR3 residues: CASSLVGTGAGNTIYF. In DNA, the CDR3 is TGTGCCAGCAGCTTAGTAGGGACAGGGGCTGGAAACACCATATATTTT.

This clone was seen only once. The rearrangement joins TRBV6-5 to TRBJ2-7; possibly TRBD1 or TRBD2 for D (5 bases each). The CDR3 runs to 14 residues. Between the trimmed V and J ends, which lost 5 bases and 5 bases, there was a span of 16 bases. Germline V gives CDR1 MNHEY, CDR2 SVGAGI. The CDR3 is CASSEFWGSDEQYF. The CDR3 bases are TGTGCCAGCAGTGAATTTTGGGGGAGCGACGAGCAGTACTTC.

This chain uses TRBV2 with TRBJ1-3; possible D gene TRBD2, 7 bases. The J call is in doubt because the DNA end fits TRBJ2-2 better. This CDR3 region has 14 residues. Germline-derived CDR1 and CDR2 are SNHLY and FYNNEI. The CDR3 loop reads CALIRPRGPGELFF. As DNA, the CDR3 is TGTGCCTTAATTCGTCCGCGGGGGCCCGGGGAGCTGTTTTTT.

CDR3 nucleotide sequence: TGTGCCAGCAGTTTATCGCCCCGACAGGAAAAGCAGTACTTC. Its translation is CASSLSPRQEKQYF. The V gene is TRBV27, the J gene TRBJ2-7; weak D call: TRBD1 (6 bases). V was cut by 0 bases and J by 8 bases, with 14 bases left in between. The CDR3 runs 14 residues. Germline-derived CDR1 and CDR2 are MNHEY and SMNVEV (reference sequence).

The chain joins TRBV7-3 to TRBJ2-3; D may be TRBD2 (6 bases). Looked up from germline, CDR1 is SGHTA and CDR2 is FQGTGA. The CDR3 sequence is 17 residues long. Trimming removed 1 base at V and 0 bases at J, with 14 bases between. The CDR3 loop reads CASSLSPREVSTDTQYF. The DNA for the CDR3 is TGTGCCAGCAGCTTAAGCCCAAGGGAGGTTAGCACAGATACGCAGTATTTT.

This clone has only one observation. In the same sample, other DNA sequences code for this CDR3. This sequence joins TRBV4-1 and TRBJ2-2, with 11 positions matching TRBD2. CDR1 and CDR2 from the germline V gene are MGHRA and YSYEKL. Trimming took 3 bases from V and 7 from J; bases not matched to a gene: 10. The CDR3 is 17 amino acids. The CDR3 DNA reads as TGCGCCAGCAGCCATCTAGCGGGGGGCCTCCTGGGCGGGGAGCTGTTTTTT. It is translated as CASSHLAGGLLGGELFF.

The V call is TRBV10-3, the J call TRBJ2-3; a possible D gene is TRBD2 (5 bases). Germline V gene sequence: CDR1 ENHRY, CDR2 SYGVKD. The CDR3 sequence is 15 residues long. The germline V and J ends were trimmed by 6 bases and 0 bases, with 13 bases remaining between them. CDR3 sequence: CAISRMDSSTDTQYF. The CDR3 nucleotides read TGTGCCATCAGCCGAATGGACTCTAGCACAGATACGCAGTATTTT.

The V call is TRBV6-1, the J call TRBJ1-1; D gene unclear. The CDR3 sequence is 14 residues long. V was pared by 2 bases and J by 3 bases, with 10 bases between. Germline V gene sequence: CDR1 MNHNS, CDR2 SASEGT. CDR3 loop: CASSEQLGYTEAFF. CDR3 DNA sequence: TGTGCCAGCAGTGAACAGCTGGGGTACACTGAAGCTTTCTTT.

This clone was seen more than once but under ten times. This chain joins TRBV4-1 and TRBJ2-7, with D possibly being TRBD2 (6 bases). The V and J ends lost 6 bases and 7 bases respectively, with 16 bases between them. CDR1 and CDR2 (germline): MGHRA, YSYEKL. The CDR3 has 13 residues. The CDR3 DNA sequence: TGCGCCAGCAGAGGGACTCCGACGGGGGAGCAGTACTTC. It yields the protein CASRGTPTGEQYF.

Notes on this clone: The missing conserved phenylalanine or tryptophan at the end of this CDR3 makes a read error likely. CDR3 DNA sequence: TGTGCCAGCAGCGCAGTGAACACTGAAGCTTTCCTT. It translates to CASSAVNTEAFL. The V and J genes are TRBV7-9 and TRBJ1-1; D ambiguous. There are 12 residues in the CDR3. Germline assignment: CDR1 SEHNR and CDR2 FQNEAQ (reference sequence). Trimming removed 5 bases from V and 0 bases from J, with 4 bases in between.

With respect to this clone: Since a far larger clone is one base different, this is likely a read error. J is TRBJ2-2 and V is TRBV13; unclear D gene. The CDR3 runs to 12 residues. V was trimmed by 5 bases and J by 3 bases, leaving 4 bases between them. Per the germline V gene, CDR1 is PRHDT and CDR2 is FYEKMQ (reference sequence). The CDR3 DNA reads TGTGCCAGCAGCCCATACACCGGGGAGCTGTTTTTT. It codes for CASSPYTGELFF.

This clone was observed once. This sequence joins TRBV2 and TRBJ2-1, with 8 bases matching TRBD2. The CDR3 consists of 14 residues. The germline V gene encodes CDR1 SNHLY and CDR2 FYNNEI. J gave up 8 bases and V 5 bases, and 8 bases lay outside the gene matches. CDR3 region: CASSSAGGYYEQFF. CDR3 nucleotides: TGTGCCAGCAGTTCCGCGGGGGGATACTATGAGCAGTTCTTC.

The chain couples TRBV5-1 to TRBJ2-2, with 7 nucleotides matching TRBD2. J gave up 0 bases and V 2 bases, and 7 bases lay outside the gene matches. Germline CDR1 and CDR2: SGHRS and YFSETQ. The CDR3 length is 17 residues. The DNA of the CDR3 is TGCGCCAGCAGCTTAGCTAGCGGAGCCGCGAACACCGGGGAGCTGTTTTTT. Amino acids: CASSLASGAANTGELFF.

The gene calls are TRBV4-1 and TRBJ1-1; TRBD1 agrees at 9 bases. Trimming cost V 5 bases and J 5 bases; bases outside gene matches: 6. The CDR3 spans 14 residues. Germline CDR1 MGHRA, CDR2 YSYEKL. The CDR3 coding sequence is TGCGCCAGCAGCTGGGGACAGGGCGATACTGAAGCTTTCTTT. It codes for CASSWGQGDTEAFF.

The chain has TRBV5-8 and TRBJ2-1; TRBD2 agrees at 7 bases. The CDR3 runs to 15 residues. Germline V gene sequence: CDR1 SGHTS, CDR2 YDEGEE. V lost 5 bases and J lost 3; bases outside the gene matches: 8. The CDR3 nucleotides read TGTGCCAGCAGGCAAGCGACTAGCCTCTACAATGAGCAGTTCTTC. Translated: CASRQATSLYNEQFF. The variable domain in full, with the rest retrieved from reference TRBV5-8 and TRBJ2-1, is EAGVTQSPTHLIKTRGQQATLRCSPISGHTSVYWYQQALGLGLQFLLWYDEGEERNRGNFPPRFSGRQFPNYSSELNVNALELEDSALYLCASRQATSLYNEQFFGPGTRLTVL.

The rearrangement links TRBV9 to TRBJ2-7; 13 bases agree with TRBD2. CDR1 and CDR2 from the germline V gene are SGDLS and YYNGEE. V trimming: 4 bases; J trimming: 2 bases; junction bases outside the gene matches: 6. CDR3 length equals 16 residues. The CDR3 DNA reads as TGTGCCAGCAGCTTCACTAGCGGGGGGGCCCCCTACGAGCAGTACTTC. Protein: CASSFTSGGAPYEQYF.

This chain uses TRBV10-3 with TRBJ1-6; D is undetermined. Per germline, CDR1 ENHRY and CDR2 SYGVKD. V shed 3 bases and J shed 6 bases, with 15 bases lying between them. The CDR3 covers 16 residues. Here the CDR3 reads CAISDPRSGVNSPLHF. The DNA for the CDR3 is TGTGCCATCAGTGACCCCAGGAGTGGCGTTAATTCACCCCTCCACTTT.

On this clone: At the DNA level, this CDR3 is encoded by other sequences in the same sample as well. The gene calls are TRBV7-9 and TRBJ1-1, with a possible D match to TRBD1 (6 bases). Germline V lookup: CDR1 SEHNR, CDR2 FQNEAQ (reference sequence). This CDR3 region has 16 residues. Between the trimmed V and J ends, which lost 4 bases and 2 bases, there was a span of 17 bases. CDR3 nucleotide sequence: TGTGCCAGCAGCTCCCGTGGGGAAGGGGGAAACACTGAAGCTTTCTTT. Its protein product is CASSSRGEGGNTEAFF. Looking up the rest from reference TRBV7-9 and TRBJ1-1 gives the full variable domain: DTGVSQNPRHKITKRGQNVTFRCDPISEHNRLYWYRQTLGQGPEFLTYFQNEAQLEKSRLLSDRFSAERPKGSFSTLEIQRTEQGDSAMYLCASSSRGEGGNTEAFFGQGTRLTVV.

The chain uses TRBV7-9 and TRBJ2-3; 9 bases are shared with TRBD1. The germline V gene has CDR1 SEHNR and CDR2 FQNEAQ (reference sequence). The CDR3 contains 18 residues. With V trimmed by 4 bases and J by 2 bases, 13 bases remained unmatched. Here the CDR3 reads CASSSALGTGPDTDTQYF. CDR3 bases: TGTGCCAGCAGCTCAGCCCTCGGGACAGGGCCTGACACAGATACGCAGTATTTT.

This sequence joins TRBV28 and TRBJ2-3; the D is unclear. CDR1 is MDHEN, CDR2 SYDVKM, per germline. The CDR3 covers 16 residues. V was pared by 5 bases and J by 0 bases, with 15 bases between. CDR3 DNA sequence: TGTGCCAGCAGTGACCCCTTCATTACTAGCACAGATACGCAGTATTTT. This codes for CASSDPFITSTDTQYF. The entire variable domain, with the rest obtained from reference TRBV28 and TRBJ2-3, is as follows: DVKVTQSSRYLVKRTGEKVFLECVQDMDHENMFWYRQDPGLGLRLIYFSYDVKMKEKGDIPEGYSVSREKKERFSLILESASTNQTSMYLCASSDPFITSTDTQYFGPGTRLTVL.